Listed below are T cell receptor beta chains from one sample, sequenced in a study of Graves' ophthalmopathy and Graves' hyperthyroidism. TCRdb reanalysed the multiplex PCR reads using MiXCR and keeps one entry per CDR3 protein. This sample has approximately 640,000 distinct CDR3 sequences, with over 40% found just once. Sequenced sample: peripheral blood. The source of these receptors is an adult man with Graves' ophthalmopathy. The CDR3 runs from the conserved cysteine through the conserved F or W. D genes are given only for firm matches. Where a row states a size, it is once, few, many or the class of an expanded clone; other rows omit it.

d_call: TRBD1; j_call: TRBJ1-6; clone_size: many; v_call: TRBV13; cdr3_nt: TGTGCCAGCAGCCGGACAGGGGTTGATTCACCCCTCCACTTT; cdr3_aa: CASSRTGVDSPLHF
d_call: -; j_call: TRBJ1-6; clone_size: few; v_call: TRBV30; cdr3_nt: TGTGCCTGGAGTGTAAGCAACAGAGGTTATAATTCACCCCTCCACTTT; cdr3_aa: CAWSVSNRGYNSPLHF
d_call: -; j_call: TRBJ2-6; clone_size: -; v_call: TRBV10-2; cdr3_nt: TGTGCCACAAAGGGGATTAGGAGTCTTGGGGCCAACGTCCTGACTTTC; cdr3_aa: CATKGIRSLGANVLTF
d_call: TRBD1; j_call: TRBJ1-1; clone_size: many; v_call: TRBV19; cdr3_nt: TGTGCCAGTAGTATTAATTCCGGGACAGCTAACACTGAAGCTTTCTTT; cdr3_aa: CASSINSGTANTEAFF
d_call: -; j_call: TRBJ1-6; clone_size: many; v_call: TRBV7-8; cdr3_nt: TGTGCCAGCAGCTTAAAACAGGGACCTTCGCCCCTCCACTTT; cdr3_aa: CASSLKQGPSPLHF
d_call: -; j_call: TRBJ1-1; clone_size: -; v_call: TRBV11-3; cdr3_nt: TGTGCCAGCAGTTTCAGGCCGGTCACTGAAGCTTTCTTT; cdr3_aa: CASSFRPVTEAFF
d_call: -; j_call: TRBJ2-2; clone_size: few; v_call: TRBV6-6; cdr3_nt: TGTGCCAGCAGTTACCCACGGGGCGGGAACACCGGGGAGCTGTTTTTT; cdr3_aa: CASSYPRGGNTGELFF
d_call: TRBD1; j_call: TRBJ2-5; clone_size: -; v_call: TRBV12-5; cdr3_nt: TGTGCTAGTGGTACCAGGACAGGGGAAGAGACCCAGTACTTC; cdr3_aa: CASGTRTGEETQYF
d_call: -; j_call: TRBJ2-3; clone_size: few; v_call: TRBV29-1; cdr3_nt: TGCAGCGTTGAAGAACATGGGGCAGATACGCAGTATTTT; cdr3_aa: CSVEEHGADTQYF
d_call: -; j_call: TRBJ2-5; clone_size: -; v_call: TRBV29-1; cdr3_nt: TGCAGCGTGGGCGGCCCCAGAACAGAGACCCAGTACTTC; cdr3_aa: CSVGGPRTETQYF
d_call: TRBD1; j_call: TRBJ2-7; clone_size: many; v_call: TRBV5-6; cdr3_nt: TGTGCCAGCAGCTACGGGACAGAGGGTTTGTACTTC; cdr3_aa: CASSYGTEGLYF
d_call: TRBD1; j_call: TRBJ2-5; clone_size: -; v_call: TRBV9; cdr3_nt: TGTGCCAGCAGCGTTACAGGGGACGAGTCGGAGACCCAGTACTTC; cdr3_aa: CASSVTGDESETQYF
d_call: -; j_call: TRBJ1-5; clone_size: once; v_call: TRBV19; cdr3_nt: TGTGCCAGCAGGGACACTCTCAGGGATCAGCCCCAGCATTTT; cdr3_aa: CASRDTLRDQPQHF
d_call: -; j_call: TRBJ2-5; clone_size: many; v_call: TRBV9; cdr3_nt: TGTGCCAGCAGCCACGAATACGGGAGCAGGGAGACCCAGTACTTC; cdr3_aa: CASSHEYGSRETQYF
d_call: -; j_call: TRBJ2-7; clone_size: many; v_call: TRBV5-5; cdr3_nt: TGTGCCAGCAGCTTGCCGGGGATCCACGAGCAGTACTTC; cdr3_aa: CASSLPGIHEQYF
d_call: TRBD1; j_call: TRBJ1-4; clone_size: many; v_call: TRBV7-9; cdr3_nt: TGTGCCAGCAGCTCTGTCCAGGGGGATGAAAAACTGTTTTTT; cdr3_aa: CASSSVQGDEKLFF
d_call: -; j_call: TRBJ1-1; clone_size: many; v_call: TRBV19; cdr3_nt: TGTGCCAGTAGTAGACTCAGGGAGGTCGAGGCTGAAGCTTTCTTT; cdr3_aa: CASSRLREVEAEAFF
d_call: TRBD1; j_call: TRBJ2-7; clone_size: -; v_call: TRBV11-3; cdr3_nt: TGTGCCAGCAGCCTTCGATCCTGGGTAGCAGGGGGCATAGTTATCTACGAGCAGTACTTC; cdr3_aa: CASSLRSWVAGGIVIYEQYF
d_call: -; j_call: TRBJ2-1; clone_size: -; v_call: TRBV29-1; cdr3_nt: TGCAGCGTTGAGCCCTACAATGAGCAGTTCTTC; cdr3_aa: CSVEPYNEQFF
d_call: TRBD2; j_call: TRBJ2-2; clone_size: -; v_call: TRBV15; cdr3_nt: TGTGCCACACGGCTAGCGGGGGCCGGGGAGCTGTTTTTT; cdr3_aa: CATRLAGAGELFF
d_call: -; j_call: TRBJ1-2; clone_size: many; v_call: TRBV4-2; cdr3_nt: TGTGCCAGCAGCCAAGATCTGGGGGGAACGTATGGCTACACCTTC; cdr3_aa: CASSQDLGGTYGYTF
d_call: TRBD1; j_call: TRBJ1-6; clone_size: -; v_call: TRBV12-3/TRBV12-4; cdr3_nt: TGTGCCAGCAGTTCGGGACAGGGGGTCGGTTCACCCCTCCACTTT; cdr3_aa: CASSSGQGVGSPLHF
d_call: TRBD2; j_call: TRBJ2-5; clone_size: -; v_call: TRBV20-1; cdr3_nt: TGCAGTGCGGGACTAGCGACAGAGACCCAGTACTTC; cdr3_aa: CSAGLATETQYF
d_call: TRBD1; j_call: TRBJ1-5; clone_size: -; v_call: TRBV7-9; cdr3_nt: TGTGCCAGCAGTGATACTGGACAGGGGAATGGGGACTATCAGCATTTT; cdr3_aa: CASSDTGQGNGDYQHF
d_call: -; j_call: TRBJ1-4; clone_size: once; v_call: TRBV10-3; cdr3_nt: TGTGCCATCAGCTACGTAGGGGCAACTAATGAAAAACTGTTTTTT; cdr3_aa: CAISYVGATNEKLFF
d_call: -; j_call: TRBJ1-1; clone_size: many; v_call: TRBV7-9; cdr3_nt: TGTGCCAGCAGCGACCCCGAGGCCGTGAACACTGAAGCTTTCTTT; cdr3_aa: CASSDPEAVNTEAFF
d_call: -; j_call: TRBJ1-1; clone_size: many; v_call: TRBV28; cdr3_nt: TGTGCCAGCAGTTCCCACTACGGCACTGAAGCTTTCTTT; cdr3_aa: CASSSHYGTEAFF
d_call: -; j_call: TRBJ2-2; clone_size: many; v_call: TRBV12-3/TRBV12-4; cdr3_nt: TGTGCCAGCAGACCCCTGTTGGGTTCCGGGGAGCTGTTTTTT; cdr3_aa: CASRPLLGSGELFF
d_call: TRBD2; j_call: TRBJ2-7; clone_size: -; v_call: TRBV3-1; cdr3_nt: TGTGCCAGCAGCCACCAACTAGCGGGGATCTACGAGCAGTACTTC; cdr3_aa: CASSHQLAGIYEQYF
d_call: -; j_call: TRBJ1-2; clone_size: many; v_call: TRBV13; cdr3_nt: TGTGCCAGCAGCCCTACCCCGGGGAATGGCTACACCTTC; cdr3_aa: CASSPTPGNGYTF
d_call: TRBD1; j_call: TRBJ1-4; clone_size: -; v_call: TRBV10-3; cdr3_nt: TGTGCCAGCAGTCGTGGCAGGGGGCCTCGAACTAATGAAAAACTGTTTTTT; cdr3_aa: CASSRGRGPRTNEKLFF
d_call: TRBD1; j_call: TRBJ1-5; clone_size: -; v_call: TRBV6-1; cdr3_nt: TGTGCCAGCAGCGTCGGACAGGGGTTCCAGCCCCAGCATTTT; cdr3_aa: CASSVGQGFQPQHF
d_call: -; j_call: TRBJ1-1; clone_size: -; v_call: TRBV6-2/TRBV6-3; cdr3_nt: TGTGCCAGCAGTTACTCATCCTCCGGAGACACTGAAGCTTTCTTT; cdr3_aa: CASSYSSSGDTEAFF
d_call: -; j_call: TRBJ1-5; clone_size: few; v_call: TRBV5-5; cdr3_nt: TGTGCCAGCAGCTTGTATATCAGGGCAGGCGGACGCAATCAGCCCCAGCATTTT; cdr3_aa: CASSLYIRAGGRNQPQHF
d_call: TRBD1; j_call: TRBJ1-2; clone_size: many; v_call: TRBV10-3; cdr3_nt: TGTGCCATCAGTACCCTCTTGAAAGGGGGCAGAGCTAACTATGGCTACACCTTC; cdr3_aa: CAISTLLKGGRANYGYTF
d_call: -; j_call: TRBJ1-5; clone_size: many; v_call: TRBV25-1; cdr3_nt: TGTGCCAGCAGTGAAGGGTGGGGGGGCAATCAGCCCCAGCATTTT; cdr3_aa: CASSEGWGGNQPQHF
d_call: TRBD1; j_call: TRBJ1-6; clone_size: many; v_call: TRBV19; cdr3_nt: TGTGCCAGTAGAAGACAGGGGGTCTCACCCCTCCACTTT; cdr3_aa: CASRRQGVSPLHF
d_call: -; j_call: TRBJ2-2; clone_size: few; v_call: TRBV6-4; cdr3_nt: TGTGCCAGCAGTGACGGAGAGGGCACCGGGGAGCTGTTTTTT; cdr3_aa: CASSDGEGTGELFF
d_call: -; j_call: TRBJ2-5; clone_size: few; v_call: TRBV24-1; cdr3_nt: TGTGCCACCAGTCTTAACAGGGGGGGACTCCAAGAGACCCAGTACTTC; cdr3_aa: CATSLNRGGLQETQYF
d_call: -; j_call: TRBJ1-3; clone_size: -; v_call: TRBV19; cdr3_nt: TGTGCCAGTAGTATCGGCCACCCGGGCCGCGGAGGAAACACCATATATTTT; cdr3_aa: CASSIGHPGRGGNTIYF
d_call: TRBD1; j_call: TRBJ2-5; clone_size: -; v_call: TRBV12-3/TRBV12-4; cdr3_nt: TGTGCCAGCAGTTTTACCCGGGACAGCCGCCGTGGGGCCCAGTACTTC; cdr3_aa: CASSFTRDSRRGAQYF
d_call: -; j_call: TRBJ2-5; clone_size: -; v_call: TRBV5-1; cdr3_nt: TGCGCCAGCAGCTTGTTGGGGGGGGCTAAGGAGACCCAGTACTTC; cdr3_aa: CASSLLGGAKETQYF
d_call: -; j_call: TRBJ1-1; clone_size: -; v_call: TRBV20-1; cdr3_nt: TGCAGTGCCACCGAGGGGATCGGGCACACTGAAGCTTTCTTT; cdr3_aa: CSATEGIGHTEAFF
d_call: -; j_call: TRBJ1-2; clone_size: many; v_call: TRBV12-3/TRBV12-4; cdr3_nt: TGTGCCAGCAGTTTAGAAGTCGCCCGAGGGTATGGCTACACCTTC; cdr3_aa: CASSLEVARGYGYTF
d_call: -; j_call: TRBJ1-5; clone_size: -; v_call: TRBV6-2/TRBV6-3; cdr3_nt: TGTGCCAGCAGGAGGGAAGGCAATCAGCCCCAGCATTTT; cdr3_aa: CASRREGNQPQHF
d_call: -; j_call: TRBJ1-5; clone_size: many; v_call: TRBV20-1; cdr3_nt: TGCAGTGCTAGAGAGGGCTTTGGCAATCAGCCCCAGCATTTT; cdr3_aa: CSAREGFGNQPQHF
d_call: -; j_call: TRBJ2-5; clone_size: many; v_call: TRBV14; cdr3_nt: TGTGCCAGCAGCCAAGTCGCGGGGAGGAAGACCCAGTACTTC; cdr3_aa: CASSQVAGRKTQYF
d_call: -; j_call: TRBJ2-2; clone_size: -; v_call: TRBV13; cdr3_nt: TGTGCCAGCAGCCACCAAAACGGGGAGCTGTTTTTT; cdr3_aa: CASSHQNGELFF
d_call: -; j_call: TRBJ1-2; clone_size: -; v_call: TRBV4-3; cdr3_nt: TGCGCCAGCAGCCAACCAGGCCCGGGGTACTATGGCTACACCTTC; cdr3_aa: CASSQPGPGYYGYTF
d_call: TRBD2; j_call: TRBJ2-1; clone_size: -; v_call: TRBV25-1; cdr3_nt: TGTGCCAGCAGCCCTCCTAGCGGGGAACACAATGAGCAGTTCTTC; cdr3_aa: CASSPPSGEHNEQFF
d_call: -; j_call: TRBJ2-7; clone_size: many; v_call: TRBV27; cdr3_nt: TGTGCCAGCAGCACGGCCCAGCACGAGCAGTACTTC; cdr3_aa: CASSTAQHEQYF
d_call: -; j_call: TRBJ1-2; clone_size: many; v_call: TRBV12-3/TRBV12-4; cdr3_nt: TGTGCCAGCAGTTTAGCGCGGGGCTATGGCTACACCTTC; cdr3_aa: CASSLARGYGYTF
d_call: -; j_call: TRBJ2-5; clone_size: many; v_call: TRBV9; cdr3_nt: TGTGCCAGCAGCGTAGGAGCAGAGGAGACCCAGTACTTC; cdr3_aa: CASSVGAEETQYF